A selection of T cell receptor beta chains follows, all from one sample in a study of shared clonotypes between healthy human individuals. Here immunoSEQ multiplex PCR was the method, and the copy in TCRdb shows in-frame clones only, minus some. This table has approximately 1.5 million clones, approximately 98.5% appearing once. Material: naive CD4+ T cells sorted from blood. These receptors all stem from a man aged 25-45 years in good health. Each CDR3 is given with its conserved first and last residue. A D gene is named only where the DNA matches it firmly. The size of a clone is reported for some rows only, either as once, few or many, or as a class for expanded clones.

clone size: .; V gene: TRBV28; J gene: TRBJ2-2; D gene: .; CDR3 protein: CASSFGRARAGELFF; CDR3 DNA: TGTGCCAGCAGTTTCGGCAGGGCACGGGCGGGGGAGCTGTTTTTT
clone size: .; V gene: TRBV28; J gene: TRBJ2-2; D gene: TRBD2; CDR3 protein: CASSYLAGGTGELFF; CDR3 DNA: TGTGCCAGCAGTTACCTAGCGGGAGGCACCGGGGAGCTGTTTTTT
clone size: .; V gene: TRBV28; J gene: TRBJ2-7; D gene: .; CDR3 protein: CASSLGSYYEQYF; CDR3 DNA: TGTGCCAGCAGCCTAGGTTCATACTACGAGCAGTACTTC
clone size: .; V gene: TRBV6-5; J gene: TRBJ2-7; D gene: TRBD1; CDR3 protein: CASSYSRYRTGEYF; CDR3 DNA: TGTGCCAGCAGTTACTCCAGATACCGGACAGGGGAGTACTTC
clone size: .; V gene: TRBV9; J gene: TRBJ2-1; D gene: .; CDR3 protein: CASSVLGGDGTYNEQFF; CDR3 DNA: TGTGCCAGCAGCGTATTAGGAGGCGATGGAACCTACAATGAGCAGTTCTTC
clone size: .; V gene: TRBV28; J gene: TRBJ2-7; D gene: TRBD2; CDR3 protein: CASSFSGSVYEQYF; CDR3 DNA: TGTGCCAGCAGTTTCAGCGGGAGTGTCTACGAGCAGTACTTC
clone size: .; V gene: TRBV9; J gene: TRBJ1-2; D gene: .; CDR3 protein: CASSVVLGDFDGYTF; CDR3 DNA: TGTGCCAGCAGCGTAGTTTTAGGGGACTTCGATGGCTACACCTTC
clone size: .; V gene: TRBV7-6; J gene: TRBJ2-5; D gene: TRBD2; CDR3 protein: CASSQLAGGRETQYF; CDR3 DNA: TGTGCCAGCAGCCAGCTAGCGGGAGGCCGGGAGACCCAGTACTTC
clone size: .; V gene: TRBV18; J gene: TRBJ2-1; D gene: .; CDR3 protein: CASSPPVEGSYNEQFF; CDR3 DNA: TGTGCCAGCTCACCACCGGTGGAGGGGTCCTACAATGAGCAGTTCTTC
clone size: .; V gene: TRBV11-3; J gene: TRBJ1-4; D gene: .; CDR3 protein: CASSLMQRGIAEKLFF; CDR3 DNA: TGTGCCAGCAGCCTAATGCAGCGGGGCATTGCTGAAAAACTGTTTTTT
clone size: .; V gene: TRBV11-3; J gene: TRBJ2-7; D gene: .; CDR3 protein: CASSPGPTFSYEQYF; CDR3 DNA: TGTGCCAGCAGCCCCGGACCGACCTTTTCCTACGAGCAGTACTTC
clone size: .; V gene: TRBV7-2; J gene: TRBJ2-5; D gene: .; CDR3 protein: CASSFGGAQETQYF; CDR3 DNA: TGTGCCAGCAGCTTCGGGGGCGCCCAAGAGACCCAGTACTTC
clone size: .; V gene: TRBV6-6; J gene: TRBJ1-1; D gene: .; CDR3 protein: CASSDFTATEAFF; CDR3 DNA: TGTGCCAGCAGTGACTTTACCGCCACTGAAGCTTTCTTT
clone size: .; V gene: TRBV5-4; J gene: TRBJ2-7; D gene: TRBD2; CDR3 protein: CASSWASGNYEQYF; CDR3 DNA: TGTGCCAGCAGCTGGGCTAGCGGGAACTACGAGCAGTACTTC
clone size: .; V gene: TRBV11-2; J gene: TRBJ1-1; D gene: TRBD1; CDR3 protein: CASSFGVGTGARDTEAFF; CDR3 DNA: TGTGCCAGCAGCTTCGGGGTCGGGACAGGGGCGAGGGACACTGAAGCTTTCTTT
clone size: .; V gene: TRBV20-1; J gene: TRBJ1-1; D gene: .; CDR3 protein: CSARKNTEAFF; CDR3 DNA: TGCAGTGCAAGGAAGAACACTGAAGCTTTCTTT
clone size: .; V gene: TRBV18; J gene: TRBJ2-3; D gene: TRBD2; CDR3 protein: CASSRLAGADTQYF; CDR3 DNA: TGTGCCAGCTCACGACTAGCGGGAGCAGATACGCAGTATTTT
clone size: .; V gene: TRBV18; J gene: TRBJ2-2; D gene: .; CDR3 protein: CASSGGSGSINGELFF; CDR3 DNA: TGTGCCAGCTCAGGCGGAAGTGGGAGTATCAACGGGGAGCTGTTTTTT
clone size: .; V gene: TRBV6-6; J gene: TRBJ2-7; D gene: .; CDR3 protein: CASSYLKYEQYF; CDR3 DNA: TGTGCCAGCAGTTACCTTAAATACGAGCAGTACTTC
clone size: .; V gene: TRBV5-4; J gene: TRBJ2-1; D gene: .; CDR3 protein: CASSNRDAQFF; CDR3 DNA: TGTGCCAGCAGCAACCGGGACGCTCAGTTCTTC
clone size: .; V gene: TRBV7-9; J gene: TRBJ2-5; D gene: .; CDR3 protein: CASSRRMIDREGGETQYF; CDR3 DNA: TGTGCCAGCAGCCGCAGGATGATTGACAGGGAGGGTGGAGAGACCCAGTACTTC
clone size: .; V gene: TRBV13; J gene: TRBJ1-1; D gene: .; CDR3 protein: CASSLGANTEAFF; CDR3 DNA: TGTGCCAGCAGCCTCGGTGCCAACACTGAAGCTTTCTTT
clone size: .; V gene: TRBV28; J gene: TRBJ2-2; D gene: .; CDR3 protein: CASSLARFRTGELFF; CDR3 DNA: TGTGCCAGCAGTTTGGCCCGCTTCAGAACCGGGGAGCTGTTTTTT
clone size: .; V gene: TRBV11-2; J gene: TRBJ1-1; D gene: .; CDR3 protein: CASSLGPALNTEAFF; CDR3 DNA: TGTGCCAGCAGCTTAGGTCCGGCCCTGAACACTGAAGCTTTCTTT
clone size: .; V gene: TRBV30; J gene: TRBJ2-7; D gene: .; CDR3 protein: CAWKPLDRGGSYEQYF; CDR3 DNA: TGTGCCTGGAAGCCCCTTGATCGGGGAGGAAGCTACGAGCAGTACTTC
clone size: .; V gene: TRBV15; J gene: TRBJ1-1; D gene: .; CDR3 protein: CATSRDLAARTEAFF; CDR3 DNA: TGTGCCACCAGCAGAGACCTTGCCGCGCGCACTGAAGCTTTCTTT
clone size: .; V gene: TRBV10-1; J gene: TRBJ2-1; D gene: .; CDR3 protein: CASSPKGDFNEQFF; CDR3 DNA: TGCGCCAGCAGCCCAAAGGGCGACTTCAATGAGCAGTTCTTC
clone size: .; V gene: TRBV27; J gene: TRBJ2-2; D gene: .; CDR3 protein: CASTRLGVGTGELFF; CDR3 DNA: TGTGCCAGCACCCGGTTAGGCGTGGGGACCGGGGAGCTGTTTTTT
clone size: .; V gene: TRBV5-1; J gene: TRBJ2-5; D gene: TRBD2; CDR3 protein: CASSFWTSQETQYF; CDR3 DNA: TGCGCCAGCAGCTTTTGGACTAGCCAAGAGACCCAGTACTTC
clone size: .; V gene: TRBV19; J gene: TRBJ1-3; D gene: .; CDR3 protein: CASSIRGRVSGNTIYF; CDR3 DNA: TGTGCCAGTAGTATTCGAGGAAGGGTTTCCGGAAACACCATATATTTT
clone size: .; V gene: TRBV25-1; J gene: TRBJ2-7; D gene: .; CDR3 protein: CASTDSGWYF; CDR3 DNA: TGTGCCAGCACCGACAGTGGTTGGTACTTC
clone size: .; V gene: TRBV5-1; J gene: TRBJ2-1; D gene: TRBD2; CDR3 protein: CASKPRGLAGGHYNEQFF; CDR3 DNA: TGCGCCAGCAAACCTCGGGGACTAGCGGGAGGCCACTACAATGAGCAGTTCTTC
clone size: .; V gene: TRBV12-1; J gene: TRBJ2-1; D gene: .; CDR3 protein: CASSLGLAGGYEQFF; CDR3 DNA: TGTGCCAGCAGCCTCGGACTAGCGGGAGGGTATGAGCAGTTCTTC
clone size: .; V gene: TRBV15; J gene: TRBJ1-2; D gene: .; CDR3 protein: CATSRELGQGSAYGYTF; CDR3 DNA: TGTGCCACCAGCAGAGAGTTAGGCCAGGGAAGCGCCTATGGCTACACCTTC
clone size: .; V gene: TRBV11-2; J gene: TRBJ2-7; D gene: TRBD1; CDR3 protein: CASSLGTGVLYEQYF; CDR3 DNA: TGTGCCAGCAGCCTCGGGACAGGGGTCCTCTACGAGCAGTACTTC
clone size: .; V gene: TRBV28; J gene: TRBJ2-7; D gene: TRBD2; CDR3 protein: CASSSYRLAGGSYEQYF; CDR3 DNA: TGTGCCAGCAGTTCCTACCGACTAGCGGGAGGCTCCTACGAGCAGTACTTC
clone size: once; V gene: TRBV19; J gene: TRBJ1-4; D gene: .; CDR3 protein: CASSPGLHRIGANEKLFF; CDR3 DNA: TGTGCCAGTAGTCCGGGTCTCCACCGGATCGGGGCTAATGAAAAACTGTTTTTT
clone size: once; V gene: TRBV19; J gene: TRBJ2-4; D gene: .; CDR3 protein: CASSTTGTLQYF; CDR3 DNA: TGTGCCAGTAGTACGACCGGGACACTGCAGTACTTC
clone size: .; V gene: TRBV28; J gene: TRBJ1-2; D gene: .; CDR3 protein: CASILGGQGNRNYGYTF; CDR3 DNA: TGTGCCAGCATTCTAGGGGGTCAGGGGAATCGGAACTATGGCTACACCTTC
clone size: .; V gene: TRBV30; J gene: TRBJ1-3; D gene: .; CDR3 protein: CACHHGSGNTIYF; CDR3 DNA: TGTGCCTGCCACCATGGATCCGGAAACACCATATATTTT
clone size: .; V gene: TRBV7-9; J gene: TRBJ2-3; D gene: .; CDR3 protein: CASSLNRTSTDTQYF; CDR3 DNA: TGTGCCAGCAGCTTAAACAGAACTAGCACAGATACGCAGTATTTT
clone size: .; V gene: TRBV6-5; J gene: TRBJ2-3; D gene: TRBD2; CDR3 protein: CASSYGAGRGTDTQYF; CDR3 DNA: TGTGCCAGCAGTTACGGGGCAGGGAGGGGCACAGATACGCAGTATTTT
clone size: .; V gene: TRBV18; J gene: TRBJ1-5; D gene: .; CDR3 protein: CASSSKDNQPQHF; CDR3 DNA: TGTGCCAGCTCGTCGAAGGACAATCAGCCCCAGCATTTT
clone size: .; V gene: TRBV10-3; J gene: TRBJ2-7; D gene: TRBD2; CDR3 protein: CAISESIAGSSYEQYF; CDR3 DNA: TGTGCCATCAGTGAGTCAATAGCGGGAAGCTCCTACGAGCAGTACTTC
clone size: .; V gene: TRBV2; J gene: TRBJ2-1; D gene: TRBD2; CDR3 protein: CASSVSSGPENEQFF; CDR3 DNA: TGTGCCAGCAGTGTCTCTAGCGGTCCCGAGAATGAGCAGTTCTTC
clone size: .; V gene: TRBV11-2; J gene: TRBJ2-1; D gene: .; CDR3 protein: CASRFRDNEFF; CDR3 DNA: TGTGCCAGCAGGTTCCGGGACAACGAGTTCTTC
clone size: .; V gene: TRBV18; J gene: TRBJ2-6; D gene: TRBD1; CDR3 protein: CASSPIPPGQGSGANVLTF; CDR3 DNA: TGTGCCAGCTCACCTATTCCCCCGGGACAGGGCTCTGGGGCCAACGTCCTGACTTTC
clone size: .; V gene: TRBV6-6; J gene: TRBJ1-5; D gene: .; CDR3 protein: CASSSDRNSNQPQHF; CDR3 DNA: TGTGCCAGCAGTTCGGACAGAAATAGCAATCAGCCCCAGCATTTT
clone size: .; V gene: TRBV19; J gene: TRBJ2-2; D gene: TRBD1; CDR3 protein: CASSRTGVAGELFF; CDR3 DNA: TGTGCCAGTAGTAGGACAGGGGTGGCCGGGGAGCTGTTTTTT
clone size: .; V gene: TRBV5-5; J gene: TRBJ2-7; D gene: TRBD2; CDR3 protein: CASSYPGLAVEQYF; CDR3 DNA: TGTGCCAGCAGCTATCCGGGACTAGCGGTAGAGCAGTACTTC
clone size: .; V gene: TRBV9; J gene: TRBJ2-7; D gene: TRBD2; CDR3 protein: CASSSGDPFYSSYEQYF; CDR3 DNA: TGTGCCAGCTCTAGCGGAGATCCTTTCTATAGCTCCTACGAGCAGTACTTC
clone size: .; V gene: TRBV6-6; J gene: TRBJ2-1; D gene: .; CDR3 protein: CASSGPITFNEQFF; CDR3 DNA: TGTGCCAGCAGTGGCCCGATCACCTTCAATGAGCAGTTCTTC
clone size: once; V gene: TRBV18; J gene: TRBJ2-7; D gene: TRBD2; CDR3 protein: CASSPRLAGATYEQYF; CDR3 DNA: TGTGCCAGCTCACCACGACTAGCGGGAGCGACTTACGAGCAGTACTTC